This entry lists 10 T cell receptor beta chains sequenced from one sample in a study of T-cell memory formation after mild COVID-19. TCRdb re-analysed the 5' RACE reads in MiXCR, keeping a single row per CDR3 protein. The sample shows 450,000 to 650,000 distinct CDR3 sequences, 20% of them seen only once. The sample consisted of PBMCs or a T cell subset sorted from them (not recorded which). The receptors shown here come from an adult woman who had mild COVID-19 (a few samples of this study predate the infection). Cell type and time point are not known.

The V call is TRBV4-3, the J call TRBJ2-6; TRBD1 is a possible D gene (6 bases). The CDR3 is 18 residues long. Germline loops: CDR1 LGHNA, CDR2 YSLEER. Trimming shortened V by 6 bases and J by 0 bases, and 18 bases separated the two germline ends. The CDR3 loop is CASSPRDIFYSGANVLTF. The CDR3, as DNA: TGCGCCAGCAGTCCCCGGGACATCTTTTACTCTGGGGCCAACGTCCTGACTTTC.

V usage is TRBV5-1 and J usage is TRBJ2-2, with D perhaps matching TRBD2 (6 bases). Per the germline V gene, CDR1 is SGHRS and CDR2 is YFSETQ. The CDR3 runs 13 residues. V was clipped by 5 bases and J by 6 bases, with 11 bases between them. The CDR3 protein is CASRPGSAGELFF. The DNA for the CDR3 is TGCGCCAGCAGGCCCGGGAGCGCCGGGGAGCTGTTTTTT.

CDR3 sequence: CASSSRGDSGELFF. The CDR3 region has the DNA TGTGCCAGCAGCTCAAGAGGGGATTCCGGGGAGCTGTTTTTT. The rearrangement links TRBV7-3 to TRBJ2-2; D possibly uses TRBD1 or TRBD2 (5 bases each). The CDR3 runs to 14 residues. With 4 bases removed from V and 6 bases from J, the gap between germline ends came to 12 bases. Per the germline V gene, CDR1 is SGHTA and CDR2 is FQGTGA. Full variable domain (remainder filled in from reference TRBV7-3 and TRBJ2-2): GAGVSQTPSNKVTEKGKYVELRCDPISGHTALYWYRQSLGQGPEFLIYFQGTGAADDSGLPNDRFFAVRPEGSVSTLKIQRTERGDSAVYLCASSSRGDSGELFFGEGSRLTVL.

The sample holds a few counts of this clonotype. The CDR3 loop is CASSIDLGGYGYTF. The CDR3 DNA reads TGTGCCAGTAGTATAGACCTAGGAGGCTATGGCTACACCTTC. This rearrangement joins TRBV19 to TRBJ1-2; D is uncertain. V gave up 0 bases and J gave up 4 bases, with 9 bases separating them. The CDR3 is 14 residues long. Germline V lookup: CDR1 LNHDA, CDR2 SQIVND (reference sequence).

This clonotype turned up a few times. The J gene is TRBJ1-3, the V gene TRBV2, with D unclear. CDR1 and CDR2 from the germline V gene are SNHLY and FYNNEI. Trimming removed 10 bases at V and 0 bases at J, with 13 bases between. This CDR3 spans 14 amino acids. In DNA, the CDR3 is TGTGCCAACGAGAAGGGCTACTCTGGAAACACCATATATTTT. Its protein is CANEKGYSGNTIYF.

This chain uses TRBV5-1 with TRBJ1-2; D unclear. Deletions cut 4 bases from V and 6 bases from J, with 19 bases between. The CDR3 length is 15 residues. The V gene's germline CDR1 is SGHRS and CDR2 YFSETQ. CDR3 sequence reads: CASSQSSSWPNGYTF. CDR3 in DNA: TGCGCCAGCAGCCAATCAAGTTCATGGCCCAATGGCTACACCTTC.

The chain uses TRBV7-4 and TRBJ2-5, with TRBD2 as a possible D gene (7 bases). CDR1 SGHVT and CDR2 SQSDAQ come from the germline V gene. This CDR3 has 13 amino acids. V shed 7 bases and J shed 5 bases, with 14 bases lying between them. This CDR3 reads CASMFGGQETQYF. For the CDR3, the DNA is TGTGCCAGCATGTTCGGGGGGCAGGAGACCCAGTACTTC.

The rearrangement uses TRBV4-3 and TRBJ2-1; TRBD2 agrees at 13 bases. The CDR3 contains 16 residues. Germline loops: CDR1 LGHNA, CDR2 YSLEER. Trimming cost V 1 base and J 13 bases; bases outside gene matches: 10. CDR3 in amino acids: CASSQGAGLAGAAQFF. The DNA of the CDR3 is TGCGCCAGCAGCCAAGGCGCTGGACTAGCGGGAGCTGCACAGTTCTTC.

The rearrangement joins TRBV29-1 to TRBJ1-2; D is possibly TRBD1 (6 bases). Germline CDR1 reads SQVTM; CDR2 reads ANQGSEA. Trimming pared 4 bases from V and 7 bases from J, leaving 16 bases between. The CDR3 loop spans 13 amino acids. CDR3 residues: CSVAGDTVFGYTF. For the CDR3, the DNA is TGCAGCGTTGCGGGGGACACGGTCTTTGGCTACACCTTC.

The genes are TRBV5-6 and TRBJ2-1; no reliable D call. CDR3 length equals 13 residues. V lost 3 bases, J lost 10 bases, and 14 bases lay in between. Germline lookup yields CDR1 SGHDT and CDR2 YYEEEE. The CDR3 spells CASSSFMALEQFF. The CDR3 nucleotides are TGTGCCAGCAGCTCTTTCATGGCGCTGGAGCAGTTCTTC.